This T cell receptor (beta chain) was retrieved from a study of blood T cell repertoires in COVID-19. Assay used: immunoSEQ multiplex PCR; TCRdb lists only in-frame clones, some missing. The data hold 150,000 to 200,000 clones, with 89% observed a single time. Germline CDR1 reads GTSNPN; CDR2 reads SVGIG (reference sequence). The CDR3 covers 14 residues. V lost 2 bases, J lost 2 bases, and 4 bases stayed unmatched. This clone was counted a single time. V usage is TRBV30 and J usage is TRBJ2-7; 9 bases are shared with TRBD1. The TCR was taken from a woman under 30 who had recovered from COVID-19. The specimen sequenced was PBMCs or T cells enriched from blood (not recorded which). The CDR3 spells CAWSMGQGPYEQYF. The CDR3 DNA sequence: TGTGCCTGGAGTATGGGACAGGGTCCCTACGAGCAGTACTTC.